The 31 T cell receptor beta chains presented below share a single source sample, sequenced in a study of blood T cells in healthy people across ages. The use of a sample-barcoded 5' primer and a J-beta primer mix characterized a second PCR of about 6 to 11 cycles. TCRdb reanalysed the 5' RACE reads using MiXCR and keeps one entry per CDR3 protein. The data show more than 900,000 distinct CDR3 sequences, approximately 26% seen once. Another study also made use of these data, one on T cells of mothers and their children.

The sample comprised blood. The origin of the receptors is a girl aged 2 to 10 in good health.

This clonotype appeared a few times. The chain links TRBV6-1 to TRBJ2-5; 12 nucleotides agree with TRBD2. CDR1 MNHNS and CDR2 SASEGT come from the germline V gene. This CDR3 comprises 15 residues. Trimming removed 4 bases from V and 5 bases from J; junction bases left unmatched: 5. The CDR3 spells CASSALAGGRETQYF. For the CDR3, the DNA is TGTGCCAGCAGTGCACTAGCGGGAGGCAGGGAGACCCAGTACTTC.

CDR3 amino acids: CASSHDRGPDSPLHF. The DNA of the CDR3 is TGTGCCAGCAGCCATGACAGGGGTCCGGATTCACCCCTCCACTTT. The chain links TRBV4-2 to TRBJ1-6; 8 bases line up with TRBD1. Germline CDR1 LGHNA, CDR2 YNFKEQ. The CDR3 length is 15 residues. J was trimmed by 8 bases and V by 3 bases; bases with no gene match: 6.

The rearrangement uses TRBV6-6 and TRBJ2-1, with D possibly TRBD1 on 6 matching bases. The V and J ends lost 5 bases and 10 bases respectively, with 18 bases between them. The CDR3 sequence is 14 residues long. The germline gives CDR1 MNHNY, CDR2 SVGAGI (reference sequence). The CDR3 protein is CASSQGSHVHEQFF. The CDR3 bases are TGTGCCAGCAGTCAGGGGTCCCACGTACACGAGCAGTTCTTC.

This clonotype turned up a few times. The V and J genes are TRBV12-3 or TRBV12-4 and TRBJ2-2; no firm D call. V dropped 1 base and J dropped 3 bases, with 6 bases sitting between them. The CDR3 sequence is 14 residues long. The DNA for the CDR3 is TGTGCCAGCAGTTTAGTCCAGGACACCGGGGAGCTGTTTTTT. Translating it yields CASSLVQDTGELFF.

The table lists this clonotype with a few counts. This sequence joins TRBV4-1 and TRBJ1-2, with unresolved D. Germline lookup yields CDR1 MGHRA and CDR2 YSYEKL. The CDR3 is 16 amino acids. The V end was cut by 1 base, the J end by 7 bases, with 19 bases between. The CDR3 spells CASSQGFQRRDCGYTF. The CDR3 DNA follows: TGCGCCAGCAGCCAAGGGTTTCAGAGGAGAGACTGTGGCTACACCTTC.

This clonotype was counted only a few times. This chain uses TRBV29-1 with TRBJ1-2, with D hard to call. Trimming removed 7 bases at V and 4 bases at J, with 10 bases between. Germline V lookup: CDR1 SQVTM, CDR2 ANQGSEA. The CDR3 is made up of 11 amino acids. The CDR3 DNA is TGCAGCGCGGCGGGCGGCTATGGCTACACCTTC. It encodes CSAAGGYGYTF.

This chain links TRBV5-6 with TRBJ2-5; no definite D call. The J call is in doubt because the DNA end fits TRBJ2-1 better. CDR1 SGHDT and CDR2 YYEEEE come from the germline V gene. This CDR3 has 14 amino acids. CDR3: CASSLRQVYNEQFF. The CDR3 bases are TGTGCCAGCAGCTTGCGGCAGGTCTACAATGAGCAGTTCTTC.

With respect to this clonotype: A read error may explain this, as a much larger clone is one base away. J is TRBJ1-1 and V is TRBV14; D not resolved. There are 16 residues in the CDR3. The ends were cut back, 1 base at V and 0 bases at J, with 12 bases in the middle. Germline CDR1 is SGHDN and CDR2 is FVKESK. CDR3 loop: CASSQAGPAVNTEAFF. The CDR3 DNA reads TGTGCCAGCAGCCAAGCTGGGCCAGCTGTGAACACTGAAGCTTTCTTT.

V gene TRBV7-9 combines with J gene TRBJ2-1; a weak D match, TRBD2 (7 bases). The J call is uncertain, as TRBJ2-5 better fits the DNA end. CDR3 length: 14 amino acids. Germline assignment: CDR1 SEHNR and CDR2 FQNEAQ (reference sequence). The CDR3 bases are TGTGCCAGCAGCCCTCGGGGGGCCGTAGAGACCCAGTACTTC. This sequence encodes CASSPRGAVETQYF.

The chain carries TRBV27 and TRBJ2-1; 12 bases agree with TRBD2. Germline values: CDR1 MNHEY, CDR2 SMNVEV (reference sequence). The CDR3 is made up of 18 amino acids. Unmatched junction bases numbered 9, after V lost 2 bases and J lost 4 bases. CDR3 nucleotides: TGTGCCAGCAGTTTAATCTGGACTAGCGGGATCATGTACAATGAGCAGTTCTTC. It translates to CASSLIWTSGIMYNEQFF.

The sample holds a few counts of this clonotype. The rearrangement links TRBV11-2 to TRBJ2-1, with a tentative D call TRBD1 (5 bases). The V end lost 9 bases, the J end lost 2 bases, and 17 bases lay between the germline ends. CDR3 length: 15 amino acids. Germline CDR1 is SGHAT and CDR2 is FQNNGV. The CDR3 loop is CASHFPGLPYNEQFF. The CDR3 DNA reads as TGTGCCAGTCACTTCCCAGGGCTACCCTACAATGAGCAGTTCTTC.

This clonotype has a handful of counts. The gene calls are TRBV7-2 and TRBJ1-2; no clear D gene. CDR1 and CDR2 from the germline V gene are SGHTA and FQGNSA. Trimming pared 4 bases from V and 7 bases from J, leaving 10 bases between. The CDR3 has 12 amino acids. CDR3 protein: CASSSTGLGYTF. The CDR3 nucleotides are TGTGCCAGCAGCTCCACCGGACTTGGCTACACCTTC.

This clonotype was picked up a small number of times. J is TRBJ2-7 and V is TRBV29-1; 10 bases line up with TRBD1. Trimming removed 7 bases from V and 2 bases from J; junction bases left unmatched: 5. CDR1 and CDR2 (germline): SQVTM, ANQGSEA. The CDR3 is made up of 13 amino acids. The CDR3 is CSAGTGVPYEQYF. The CDR3 coding sequence is TGCAGCGCCGGGACAGGGGTGCCCTACGAGCAGTACTTC.

The rearrangement joins TRBV6-6 to TRBJ2-5; D ambiguous. V shed 5 bases and J shed 4 bases, with 14 bases lying between them. Germline V gives CDR1 MNHNY, CDR2 SVGAGI (reference sequence). This CDR3 is 14 amino acids long. This CDR3 is CASSPGNERETQYF. DNA of the CDR3: TGTGCCAGCAGTCCCGGAAATGAGAGAGAGACCCAGTACTTC.

This clonotype came up a few times. The chain has TRBV20-1 and TRBJ2-1; 9 positions match TRBD1. Germline CDR1 DFQATT, CDR2 SNEGSKA (reference sequence). This CDR3 comprises 14 residues. The DNA of the CDR3 is TGCAGCGTTATCCCGGGGACAGGGCTGGACGAGCAGTTCTTC. Its protein product is CSVIPGTGLDEQFF.

A few counts support this clonotype. The chain joins TRBV15 to TRBJ2-5; D call uncertain. The CDR3 has 12 residues. Germline values: CDR1 LNHNV, CDR2 YYDKDF (reference sequence). V lost 0 bases and J 5 bases, leaving 4 bases between the germline ends. CDR3 amino acids: CATSRDMETQYF. CDR3 coding DNA: TGTGCCACCAGCAGAGATATGGAGACCCAGTACTTC.

The V call is TRBV15, the J call TRBJ2-7; tentatively, D is TRBD2 (5 bases). This CDR3 is built from 12 residues. Between the trimmed V and J ends, which lost 5 bases and 9 bases, there was a span of 14 bases. The germline V gene encodes CDR1 LNHNV and CDR2 YYDKDF (reference sequence). The CDR3 spells CATSPRAEVQYF. DNA of the CDR3: TGTGCCACCAGCCCGAGGGCAGAGGTGCAGTACTTC. The full variable domain, in which reference TRBV15 and TRBJ2-7 provide the parts outside the CDR3, is DAMVIQNPRYQVTQFGKPVTLSCSQTLNHNVMYWYQQKSSQAPKLLFHYYDKDFNNEADTPDNFQSRRPNTSFCFLDIRSPGLGDTAMYLCATSPRAEVQYFGPGTRLTVT.

The table lists this clonotype with a few counts. This chain links TRBV4-1 with TRBJ2-5; 8 bases are shared with TRBD1. TRBJ2-7 matches the DNA end more closely, so the J call is doubtful. The CDR3 consists of 15 residues. CDR1 MGHRA and CDR2 YSYEKL come from the germline V gene. The CDR3 loop is CASSQSASTGDEQYF. The CDR3 DNA reads as TGCGCCAGCAGCCAAAGCGCCTCGACAGGGGACGAGCAGTACTTC.

This clonotype was found a few times. The chain has TRBV28 and TRBJ2-3; TRBD2 agrees at 9 bases. The CDR3 contains 16 residues. Germline assignment: CDR1 MDHEN and CDR2 SYDVKM. The trim removed 5 bases at V and 15 bases at J, leaving 21 bases unmatched. CDR3 nucleotide sequence: TGTGCCAGCAGTATTTCCCGATTCTCGCGGGAGGGCGGGATATATTTT. This codes for CASSISRFSREGGIYF.

This chain joins TRBV6-5 and TRBJ2-2, with TRBD1 matching over 8 bases. This CDR3 is built from 13 residues. The germline gives CDR1 MNHEY, CDR2 SVGAGI. The J segment lost 5 bases and the V segment lost 8 bases, leaving 4 bases of the junction unmatched. The DNA of the CDR3 is TGTGCCAGCTGTCAGGGGGCAACCGGGGAGCTGTTTTTT. It translates to CASCQGATGELFF.

The chain links TRBV28 to TRBJ2-1; 10 bases map to TRBD2. The CDR3 totals 16 residues. Losses at the gene ends were 5 bases for V and 9 bases for J; bases not matched to a gene: 13. Germline CDR1 MDHEN, CDR2 SYDVKM. Here the CDR3 reads CASSPPGLAGVGEQFF. The DNA of the CDR3 is TGTGCCAGCAGTCCCCCAGGGCTAGCGGGAGTGGGTGAGCAGTTCTTC.

The genes are TRBV19 and TRBJ2-1, with 11 nucleotides matching TRBD2. The trim removed 7 bases at V and 10 bases at J, leaving 12 bases unmatched. CDR1 and CDR2 (germline): LNHDA, SQIVND (reference sequence). The CDR3 runs 15 residues. CDR3 bases: TGTGCCAGTACGAGCACTAGCGGGGGCCTCGTGGAGCAGTTCTTC. Translated, it gives CASTSTSGGLVEQFF.

This clonotype was detected only a few times. CDR3: CSAQGQVERSEQFF. In nucleotides, the CDR3 is TGCAGCGCCCAAGGACAGGTGGAGAGGTCTGAGCAGTTCTTC. This sequence joins TRBV29-1 and TRBJ2-5, with TRBD1 matching over 7 bases. The J call could be wrong; TRBJ2-1 is a better fit for the DNA end. This CDR3 contains 14 residues. Germline V gene lookup returns CDR1 SQVTM and CDR2 ANQGSEA.

The chain combines TRBV20-1 with TRBJ2-7; TRBD2 matches at 11 bases. Germline assignment: CDR1 DFQATT and CDR2 SNEGSKA (reference sequence). V was clipped by 3 bases and J by 0 bases; unmatched bases: 13. This CDR3 is 18 amino acids long. The CDR3 DNA reads as TGCAGTGCTAGGGGGCGGCAGGGCCTAGCGGGGGGCTCCTACGAGCAGTACTTC. Amino acids: CSARGRQGLAGGSYEQYF.

The genes are TRBV7-9 and TRBJ2-6; tentative D call: TRBD1 (5 bases). The V end lost 5 bases, the J end lost 0 bases, and 17 bases lay between the germline ends. The CDR3 sequence is 18 residues long. Germline-derived CDR1 and CDR2 are SEHNR and FQNEAQ (reference sequence). The CDR3 DNA follows: TGTGCCAGCAGCGGACGACAGCTTGAACTCTCTGGGGCCAACGTCCTGACTTTC. Its translation is CASSGRQLELSGANVLTF.

This clonotype showed up just a few times. This sequence joins TRBV12-3 or TRBV12-4 and TRBJ2-3; 9 nucleotides align to TRBD1. Trimming at V came to 9 bases and at J to 0 bases, leaving 10 bases not matched to a gene. CDR3 size: 16 residues. Here the CDR3 reads CASLHRDRASTDTQYF. In DNA, the CDR3 is TGTGCCAGTTTACACCGGGACAGGGCTAGCACAGATACGCAGTATTTT.

The V gene is TRBV29-1, the J gene TRBJ2-5; no definite D call. The J call may be faulty, since TRBJ2-7 better matches the DNA end. The CDR3 is 12 amino acids. Germline CDR1 reads SQVTM; CDR2 reads ANQGSEA. The CDR3 nucleotides are TGCAGCGTGAGTCTTTCCTCCTACGAGCAGTACTTC. Amino acid sequence: CSVSLSSYEQYF.

This clonotype turned up a few times. This sequence joins TRBV20-1 and TRBJ2-1; D may be TRBD2 (5 bases). With 1 base removed from V and 0 bases from J, the gap between germline ends came to 13 bases. This CDR3 region has 16 residues. Germline values: CDR1 DFQATT, CDR2 SNEGSKA (reference sequence). In DNA, the CDR3 is TGCAGTGCTAGAGGCAACCTTGGGAGCTCCTACAATGAGCAGTTCTTC. The encoded protein is CSARGNLGSSYNEQFF.

The chain has TRBV6-5 and TRBJ1-1, with 7 bases that match TRBD1. CDR1 and CDR2 (germline): MNHEY, SVGAGI. The CDR3 loop spans 14 amino acids. J lost 11 bases, V lost 4 bases, and 13 bases had no gene match. The chain's CDR3 is CASSWSGQVSEAFF. Written as DNA, the CDR3 is TGTGCCAGCAGTTGGTCCGGACAGGTCTCCGAGGCTTTCTTT.

The genes are TRBV29-1 and TRBJ2-5, with no clear D. With the DNA end fitting TRBJ2-7 better, the J assignment may be wrong. The length of the CDR3 is 11 residues. Per germline, CDR1 SQVTM and CDR2 ANQGSEA. The CDR3 DNA reads as TGCAGCGTCCTTTTTCCCTACGAGCAGTACTTC. Translating it yields CSVLFPYEQYF.

The chain carries TRBV2 and TRBJ2-5; 8 bases map to TRBD2. The CDR3 contains 15 residues. CDR1 and CDR2 from the germline V gene are SNHLY and FYNNEI. J lost 4 bases, V lost 1 base, and 5 bases had no gene match. This chain's CDR3 is CASSEESGSGETQYF. In DNA form, the CDR3 reads TGTGCCAGCAGTGAAGAGAGCGGGAGCGGAGAGACCCAGTACTTC.